The 5 T cell receptor beta chains below come from one sample, sequenced in a study of T cell repertoires in cytomegalovirus infection. MiXCR was run by TCRdb on the reads, yielding one entry per CDR3 protein. The sample has about 180,000 distinct CDR3 sequences; about 18% are singletons. Sequencing input: CD8+ T cells from PBMCs. All receptors come from a human donor in good health (CMV status not recorded). Some clones in this sample may be carry-over from other donors' samples.

The chain uses TRBV6-2 or TRBV6-3 and TRBJ2-4; 7 bases fit TRBD1. V trimming: 6 bases; J trimming: 8 bases; junction bases outside the gene matches: 10. Germline V lookup: CDR1 MNHEY, CDR2 SVGEGT. This CDR3 is built from 14 residues. CDR3 amino acids: CASSPSGGLDIQYF. CDR3 sequence (DNA): TGTGCCAGCAGCCCCTCAGGGGGATTAGACATTCAGTACTTC.

The table lists this clonotype with a count of one. This chain links TRBV20-1 with TRBJ2-7, with 8 bases fitting TRBD1. Germline CDR1 DFQATT, CDR2 SNEGSKA (reference sequence). The V segment lost 0 bases and the J segment 0 bases; nucleotides outside the gene matches: 1. This CDR3 region has 14 residues. CDR3 amino acids: CSARETGVSYEQYF. The CDR3 nucleotides read TGCAGTGCTAGAGAGACAGGGGTCTCCTACGAGCAGTACTTC.

The chain has TRBV19 and TRBJ2-1, with 9 positions matching TRBD2. Germline V gene lookup returns CDR1 LNHDA and CDR2 SQIVND (reference sequence). J lost 8 bases, V lost 5 bases, and 7 bases had no gene match. The CDR3 consists of 14 residues. This chain's CDR3 is CASSARTSVDEQFF. CDR3 bases: TGTGCCAGTAGTGCCCGGACTAGCGTCGATGAGCAGTTCTTC.

This clonotype was counted between two and nine times. Here the CDR3 DNA reads TGCGCCAGCAGCCAAGATTGGGGGACAGTTCCGGGGGATGGCTACACCTTC. Translation gives CASSQDWGTVPGDGYTF. V is TRBV4-1 and J is TRBJ1-2; 7 bases match TRBD1. The V segment lost 0 bases and the J segment 6 bases; nucleotides outside the gene matches: 13. CDR3 size: 17 residues. Germline V gene lookup returns CDR1 MGHRA and CDR2 YSYEKL.

This clonotype was found a few times. This chain links TRBV12-3 or TRBV12-4 with TRBJ2-5; TRBD2 matches 8 bases. V was clipped by 4 bases and J by 7 bases; unmatched bases: 5. This CDR3 region has 13 residues. CDR3 sequence: CASSSGGLATQYF. CDR3 bases: TGTGCCAGCAGTTCCGGAGGACTAGCGACCCAGTACTTC.